Shown below are 24 T cell receptor beta chains from a single sample sequenced in a study of shared clonotypes between healthy human individuals (TCRdb year 2020). To prepare the library, the immunoSEQ multiplex PCR assay was applied. This immuneACCESS table, as held by TCRdb, lists in-frame sequences with V and J called but not all clones. Of the missing ones, under half trace to an unresolved V gene in checked studies; the others have no known cause. For this sample there are fewer than 2.5 million clones; 93% appear just once. The top ten clones comprise about 0.38% of the sample. Material for sequencing was naive CD4+ T cells from PBMCs. The sample's cell subset or site label, decoded: CD45RA+ positively selected. These receptors were obtained from a man between 18 and 35 years old in good health. Some clones in this sample may be carry-over from other donors' samples.

Only one count was recorded for this clone. This chain links TRBV7-9 with TRBJ2-5; D is perhaps TRBD1 (6 bases). Germline V gives CDR1 SEHNR, CDR2 FQNEAQ (reference sequence). V lost 6 bases to trimming and J lost 5 bases, with 13 bases between them. The CDR3 length is 13 residues. This chain's CDR3 is CASSFTGTETQYF. CDR3 coding DNA: TGTGCCAGCAGTTTTACAGGGACGGAGACCCAGTACTTC.

V usage is TRBV7-3 and J usage is TRBJ2-3; 14 bases agree with TRBD2. The V segment lost 5 bases and the J segment 5 bases; nucleotides outside the gene matches: 6. The CDR3 runs to 16 residues. Germline CDR1 and CDR2: SGHTA and FQGTGA. In DNA form, the CDR3 reads TGTGCCAGCAGCCCTTCGGGACTAGCGGGAGAAGATACGCAGTATTTT. Amino acids: CASSPSGLAGEDTQYF. The full variable domain, completed using reference TRBV7-3 and TRBJ2-3, is GAGVSQTPSNKVTEKGKYVELRCDPISGHTALYWYRQSLGQGPEFLIYFQGTGAADDSGLPNDRFFAVRPEGSVSTLKIQRTERGDSAVYLCASSPSGLAGEDTQYFGPGTRLTVL.

The chain carries TRBV5-1 and TRBJ1-2; TRBD1 matches 9 bases. The CDR3 runs 12 residues. Germline CDR1 is SGHRS and CDR2 is YFSETQ. With 6 bases clipped from V and 8 bases from J, the junction kept 5 bases outside the gene matches. The CDR3 bases are TGCGCCAGCACCCGGACAGGGGAGGGCTACACCTTC. Translated, it gives CASTRTGEGYTF. Full variable domain (remainder filled in from reference TRBV5-1 and TRBJ1-2): KAGVTQTPRYLIKTRGQQVTLSCSPISGHRSVSWYQQTPGQGLQFLFEYFSETQRNKGNFPGRFSGRQFSNSRSEMNVSTLELGDSALYLCASTRTGEGYTFGSGTRLTVV.

This clone was seen a single time. This sequence joins TRBV5-1 and TRBJ2-3, with 8 bases matching TRBD1. This CDR3 region has 14 residues. CDR1 SGHRS and CDR2 YFSETQ come from the germline V gene. J lost 3 bases, V lost 4 bases, and 4 bases had no gene match. CDR3: CASSITGGTDTQYF. CDR3 bases: TGCGCCAGCAGCATCACAGGGGGAACAGATACGCAGTATTTT.

The gene calls are TRBV2 and TRBJ2-7; D is unclear. This CDR3 is 15 amino acids long. Germline V gene data show CDR1 as SNHLY and CDR2 as FYNNEI. Trimming left V 3 bases short and J 1 base short, with 13 bases between. CDR3 bases: TGTGCCAGCAGTGATGTTTCGGCCGCATCCTACGAGCAGTACTTC. The encoded protein is CASSDVSAASYEQYF.

Turning to this clone: The sample holds other DNA sequences that translate to the same CDR3. The chain couples TRBV19 to TRBJ2-3; D call uncertain. CDR1 is LNHDA and CDR2 is SQIVND in the germline V gene (reference sequence). V was trimmed by 3 bases and J by 6 bases, leaving 7 bases between them. The CDR3 has 12 amino acids. The CDR3 loop is CASSISPDTQYF. CDR3 DNA: TGTGCCAGTAGTATTTCGCCTGATACGCAGTATTTT.

The gene calls are TRBV28 and TRBJ1-2; 10 positions agree with TRBD1. The CDR3 has 15 amino acids. Unmatched junction bases numbered 14, after V lost 8 bases and J lost 8 bases. In germline, CDR1 is MDHEN, CDR2 SYDVKM. This CDR3 reads CASLGTGEFRGGYTF. The CDR3 DNA reads TGTGCCAGCTTAGGGACAGGGGAATTTCGTGGGGGCTACACCTTC.

The chain employs TRBV6-6 and TRBJ1-5; TRBD1 matches 7 bases. Trimming removed 7 bases from V and 7 bases from J; junction bases left unmatched: 7. The CDR3 contains 13 residues. Germline CDR1 is MNHNY and CDR2 is SVGAGI (reference sequence). The CDR3 coding sequence is TGTGCCAGCAAAGGACAGGTAGAACAGCCCCAGCATTTT. It is translated as CASKGQVEQPQHF.

This clone showed up just once. This same CDR3 is encoded by further DNA sequences in the sample. The CDR3 sequence is CASTWGRNQPQHF. The CDR3 DNA reads TGTGCCAGCACCTGGGGGAGGAATCAGCCCCAGCATTTT. The chain joins TRBV28 to TRBJ1-5; weak D call: TRBD1 (5 bases). Trimming took off 7 bases at V and 4 bases at J, with 11 bases between the two ends. Germline V gene sequence: CDR1 MDHEN, CDR2 SYDVKM. CDR3 size: 13 residues.

About this clone: This sample also contains other DNA sequences that code for the same CDR3. This sequence joins TRBV9 and TRBJ1-1; D is unresolved. V lost 0 bases and J lost 1, with 10 bases in between. Germline V gene data show CDR1 as SGDLS and CDR2 as YYNGEE. The CDR3 has 15 residues. The CDR3: CASSVEGRSNTEAFF. DNA of the CDR3: TGTGCCAGCAGCGTAGAGGGTAGATCGAACACTGAAGCTTTCTTT.

The chain joins TRBV7-2 to TRBJ2-3; no clear D gene. CDR3 size: 13 residues. Trimming left V 1 base short and J 6 bases short, with 8 bases between. CDR1 is SGHTA, CDR2 FQGNSA, per germline. CDR3 nucleotides: TGTGCCAGCAGCTTAGATGGAAGGGATACGCAGTATTTT. The encoded protein is CASSLDGRDTQYF.

The J gene is TRBJ1-5, the V gene TRBV20-1; D is ambiguous. This CDR3 has 9 amino acids. Germline CDR1 DFQATT, CDR2 SNEGSKA (reference sequence). Deletions cut 5 bases from V and 11 bases from J, with 7 bases between. The CDR3: CSACRAQHF. DNA for the CDR3: TGCAGTGCTTGCCGCGCCCAGCATTTT.

The chain employs TRBV28 and TRBJ2-7; 8 bases map to TRBD1. The ends lost 3 bases at V and 3 bases at J; junction bases unmatched: 13. The germline gives CDR1 MDHEN, CDR2 SYDVKM. This CDR3 has 17 residues. The CDR3 bases are TGTGCCAGCAGTTTCCCCTATCTCGACAGGGGACGCTACGAGCAGTACTTC. Translated: CASSFPYLDRGRYEQYF.

The J gene is TRBJ2-1, the V gene TRBV7-3; TRBD2 matches 12 bases. This CDR3 has 17 amino acids. Germline trimming cut 0 bases from V and 7 bases from J; bases unmatched to any gene: 7. CDR1 is SGHTA, CDR2 FQGTGA, per germline. CDR3 amino acids: CASSLTGASGRANEQFF. CDR3 nucleotide sequence: TGTGCCAGCAGCTTAACGGGCGCTAGCGGGAGGGCTAATGAGCAGTTCTTC.

The CDR3 spells CASSQDSSGIYNEQFF. The CDR3 nucleotides read TGTGCCAGCAGCCAAGACTCTAGCGGGATTTACAATGAGCAGTTCTTC. The chain has TRBV4-2 and TRBJ2-1; 9 bases fit TRBD2. This CDR3 spans 16 amino acids. From germline, CDR1 is LGHNA and CDR2 YNFKEQ. Unmatched junction bases numbered 4, after V lost 0 bases and J lost 4 bases.

V and J are TRBV29-1 and TRBJ2-6, with D possibly being TRBD1 (6 bases). The CDR3 is 21 amino acids. V lost 4 bases and J 0 bases, leaving 28 bases between the germline ends. The V gene's germline CDR1 is SQVTM and CDR2 ANQGSEA. The CDR3 sequence: CSVAARSGTWGPSSGANVLTF. CDR3 bases: TGCAGCGTTGCCGCCCGGTCGGGTACCTGGGGGCCCTCCTCTGGGGCCAACGTCCTGACTTTC. Variable domain in full (rest from reference TRBV29-1 and TRBJ2-6): SAVISQKPSRDICQRGTSLTIQCQVDSQVTMMFWYRQQPGQSLTLIATANQGSEATYESGFVIDKFPISRPNLTFSTLTVSNMSPEDSSIYLCSVAARSGTWGPSSGANVLTFGAGSRLTVL.

CDR3 residues: CASSRQMGNYGYTF. For the CDR3, the DNA is TGTGCCAGCAGCCGACAGATGGGTAACTATGGCTACACCTTC. This chain joins TRBV11-1 and TRBJ1-2; D perhaps matches TRBD1 (5 bases). The V and J ends lost 5 bases and 1 base respectively, with 11 bases between them. CDR1 is SGHAT, CDR2 FQDESV, per germline (reference sequence). The CDR3 is 14 amino acids.

V and J are TRBV4-1 and TRBJ2-7; no reliable D call. Trimming took off 0 bases at V and 4 bases at J, with 10 bases between the two ends. Germline V gene sequence: CDR1 MGHRA, CDR2 YSYEKL. The CDR3 sequence is 14 residues long. This CDR3 is CASSQEWLAYEQYF. CDR3 DNA: TGCGCCAGCAGCCAAGAATGGCTGGCTTACGAGCAGTACTTC.

The chain employs TRBV4-2 and TRBJ1-3; a possible D gene is TRBD1 (5 bases). The V end lost 0 bases, the J end lost 2 bases, and 11 bases lay between the germline ends. Looked up from germline, CDR1 is LGHNA and CDR2 is YNFKEQ. The CDR3 runs to 16 residues. The CDR3 region is CASSQERGAAGNTIYF. CDR3 sequence (DNA): TGTGCCAGCAGCCAAGAAAGGGGCGCGGCTGGAAACACCATATATTTT.

About this clone: The sample has other DNA sequences that encode this CDR3 too. The rearrangement uses TRBV5-1 and TRBJ2-7; no definite D call. The CDR3 sequence is 15 residues long. V lost 0 bases, J lost 0 bases, and 10 bases lay in between. The germline gives CDR1 SGHRS, CDR2 YFSETQ. CDR3 DNA: TGCGCCAGCAGCTTGGGTCCGTCAAGCTCCTACGAGCAGTACTTC. Translated, it gives CASSLGPSSSYEQYF.

This clone was detected only once. The gene calls are TRBV4-2 and TRBJ2-1; either TRBD1 or TRBD2 may fit D (5 bases each). V lost 5 bases to trimming and J lost 7 bases, with 21 bases between them. Germline CDR1 LGHNA, CDR2 YNFKEQ. This CDR3 comprises 16 residues. This chain's CDR3 is CASSLHGASEGNEQFF. For the CDR3, the DNA is TGTGCCAGCAGCTTACATGGGGCCTCAGAGGGTAATGAGCAGTTCTTC.

This sequence joins TRBV4-2 and TRBJ1-1; no reliable D call. V gave up 0 bases and J gave up 5 bases, with 13 bases separating them. CDR3 length: 15 residues. Germline CDR1 LGHNA, CDR2 YNFKEQ. The CDR3 DNA reads as TGTGCCAGCAGCCAAGATAAAATCTCTGCGACTGAAGCTTTCTTT. Translating it yields CASSQDKISATEAFF.

V usage is TRBV5-1 and J usage is TRBJ2-3; tentative D call: TRBD1 (6 bases). Trimming pared 4 bases from V and 6 bases from J, leaving 15 bases between. The CDR3 contains 14 residues. The germline gives CDR1 SGHRS, CDR2 YFSETQ. CDR3 nucleotides: TGCGCCAGCAGCGACCCCCAGGGGACGGATACGCAGTATTTT. It specifies CASSDPQGTDTQYF.

The chain has TRBV28 and TRBJ2-3; D might be TRBD1 (6 bases). V lost 11 bases and J lost 1, with 22 bases in between. The CDR3 sequence is 16 residues long. CDR1 is MDHEN, CDR2 SYDVKM, per germline. This CDR3 is CAGQSGDFERTDTQYF. In DNA form, the CDR3 reads TGTGCCGGCCAGTCAGGGGATTTCGAGCGCACAGATACGCAGTATTTT. Full variable domain (remainder filled in from reference TRBV28 and TRBJ2-3): DVKVTQSSRYLVKRTGEKVFLECVQDMDHENMFWYRQDPGLGLRLIYFSYDVKMKEKGDIPEGYSVSREKKERFSLILESASTNQTSMYLCAGQSGDFERTDTQYFGPGTRLTVL.